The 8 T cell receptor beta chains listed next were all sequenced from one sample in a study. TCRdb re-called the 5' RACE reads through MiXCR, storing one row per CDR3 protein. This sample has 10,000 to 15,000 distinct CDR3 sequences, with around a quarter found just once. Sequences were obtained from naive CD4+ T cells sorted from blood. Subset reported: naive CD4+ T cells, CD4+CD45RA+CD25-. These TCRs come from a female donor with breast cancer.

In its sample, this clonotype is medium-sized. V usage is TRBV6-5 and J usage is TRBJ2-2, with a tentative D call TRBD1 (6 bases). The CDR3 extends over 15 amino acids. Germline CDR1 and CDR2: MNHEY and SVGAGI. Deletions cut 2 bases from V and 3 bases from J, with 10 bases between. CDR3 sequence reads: CASSYKQGYTGELFF. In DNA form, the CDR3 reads TGTGCCAGCAGTTACAAACAGGGCTACACCGGGGAGCTGTTTTTT.

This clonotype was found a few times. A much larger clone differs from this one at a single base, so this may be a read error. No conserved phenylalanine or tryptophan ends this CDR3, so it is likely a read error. CDR3 nucleotides: TGTGCCAGCAGTTACTCCGGGACGCCCTACAATGAGCAGTTCTCC. Its translation: CASSYSGTPYNEQFS. The chain is built from TRBV6-5 and TRBJ2-1, with D perhaps given as TRBD1 or TRBD2 (5 bases each). This CDR3 comprises 15 residues. In germline, CDR1 is MNHEY, CDR2 SVGAGI. Trimming took 0 bases from V and 2 from J, leaving 8 bases between them.

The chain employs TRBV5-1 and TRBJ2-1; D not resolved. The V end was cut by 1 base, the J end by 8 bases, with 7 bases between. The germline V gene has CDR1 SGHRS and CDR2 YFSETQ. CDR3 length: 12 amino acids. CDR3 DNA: TGCGCCAGCAGCTTGAGTCAGTATGAGCAGTTCTTC. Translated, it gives CASSLSQYEQFF.

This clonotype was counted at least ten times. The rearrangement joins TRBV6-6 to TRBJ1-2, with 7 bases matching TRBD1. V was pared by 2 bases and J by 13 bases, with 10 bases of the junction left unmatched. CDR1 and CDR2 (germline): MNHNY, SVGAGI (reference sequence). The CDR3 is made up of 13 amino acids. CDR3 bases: TGTGCCAGCAGTTACGGGGGACAGCCCGTCGTCACCTTC. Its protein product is CASSYGGQPVVTF.

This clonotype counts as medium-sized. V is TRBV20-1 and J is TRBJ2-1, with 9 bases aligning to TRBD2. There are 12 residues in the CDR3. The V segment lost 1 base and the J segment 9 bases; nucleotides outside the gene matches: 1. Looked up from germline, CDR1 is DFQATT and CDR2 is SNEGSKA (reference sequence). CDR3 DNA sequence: TGCAGTGCTAGAGGGACTAGCGTTGAGCAGTTCTTC. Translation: CSARGTSVEQFF.

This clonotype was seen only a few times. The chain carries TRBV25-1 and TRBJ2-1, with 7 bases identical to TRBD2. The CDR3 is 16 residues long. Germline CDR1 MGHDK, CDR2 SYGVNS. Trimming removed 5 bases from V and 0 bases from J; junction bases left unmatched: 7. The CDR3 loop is CASSPPGGSSYNEQFF. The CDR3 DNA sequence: TGTGCCAGCAGTCCCCCCGGGGGGAGCTCCTACAATGAGCAGTTCTTC.

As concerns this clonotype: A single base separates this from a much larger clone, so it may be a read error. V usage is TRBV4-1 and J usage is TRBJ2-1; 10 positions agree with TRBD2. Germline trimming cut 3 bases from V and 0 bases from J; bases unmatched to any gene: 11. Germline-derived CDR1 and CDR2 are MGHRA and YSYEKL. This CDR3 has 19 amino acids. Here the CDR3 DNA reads TGCGCCAGCAGCCACGGAAAGGGACTAGCGCTGGGCTCCTACAATGAGCAGTTCTTC. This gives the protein CASSHGKGLALGSYNEQFF.

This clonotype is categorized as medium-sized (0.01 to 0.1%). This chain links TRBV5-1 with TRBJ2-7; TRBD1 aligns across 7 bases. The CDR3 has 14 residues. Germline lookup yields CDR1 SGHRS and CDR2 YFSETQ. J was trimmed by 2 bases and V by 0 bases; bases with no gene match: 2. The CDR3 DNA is TGCGCCAGCAGCTTGGTTCAGGGGGCCTACGAGCAGTACTTC. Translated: CASSLVQGAYEQYF.